These 20 T cell receptor beta chains originate from one sample sequenced in a study of blood T cell repertoires in COVID-19. Some clones are missing from TCRdb's copy, which holds only in-frame ones; the method was immunoSEQ multiplex PCR. The sample shows under 200,000 clones, more than 60% of them seen only once. What was sequenced was peripheral blood. Every receptor here comes from a man in his 70s with acute or convalescent COVID-19.

In this sample, this clone turned up a few times. The chain recombines TRBV9 with TRBJ1-1, with TRBD1 matching 8 bases. The germline gives CDR1 SGDLS, CDR2 YYNGEE. V lost 0 bases to trimming and J lost 6 bases; unmatched junction nucleotides: 4. The CDR3 runs 14 residues. The CDR3 DNA reads as TGTGCCAGCAGCGTAGAGGAGGACAGGGCTGAAGCTTTCTTT. Translation: CASSVEEDRAEAFF.

This clone has only one observation. V usage is TRBV3-1 (or the pseudogene TRBV3-2) and J usage is TRBJ1-5; D is undetermined. Trimming removed 0 bases at V and 9 bases at J, with 9 bases between. Germline V gene sequence: CDR1 LGHDT, CDR2 YNNKEL (reference sequence). This CDR3 is built from 13 residues. In DNA, the CDR3 is TGTGCCAGCAGCCAAGACCGGGAGGGGCCCCAGCATTTT. It encodes CASSQDREGPQHF.

The chain uses TRBV24-1 and TRBJ2-2; maybe TRBD1 (6 bases). Germline assignment: CDR1 KGHDR and CDR2 SFDVKD. The CDR3 loop spans 14 amino acids. V was cut by 7 bases and J by 0 bases, with 8 bases left in between. CDR3 nucleotide sequence: TGTGCCACCAGCGGACAGACGAACACCGGGGAGCTGTTTTTT. It yields the protein CATSGQTNTGELFF.

The chain employs TRBV12-2 and TRBJ2-7; TRBD2 is the table's D call, not checked against the DNA. TRBV12-2 is recorded as a pseudogene. The CDR3 is 11 amino acids. The CDR3 DNA sequence: TGTGCAAGTCGCCCTCCGGGAGGGCAGTACTTC. Its protein is CASRPPGGQYF.

The chain recombines TRBV5-4 with TRBJ2-5, with a tentative D call TRBD1 (6 bases). The V and J ends lost 3 bases and 5 bases respectively, with 14 bases between them. The CDR3 loop spans 14 amino acids. Germline V lookup: CDR1 SGHNT, CDR2 YYREEE (reference sequence). The CDR3 sequence: CASSSDSLRETQYF. CDR3 sequence (DNA): TGTGCCAGCAGCTCGGACAGCCTTAGGGAGACCCAGTACTTC.

The rearrangement uses TRBV11-2 and TRBJ2-7, with TRBD2 identical over 8 bases. Unmatched junction bases numbered 6, after V lost 5 bases and J lost 3 bases. Germline V gene sequence: CDR1 SGHAT, CDR2 FQNNGV. The CDR3 covers 14 residues. Here the CDR3 reads CASSQSGGIYEQYF. The CDR3 DNA sequence: TGTGCCAGCAGCCAAAGCGGGGGAATCTACGAGCAGTACTTC.

The rearrangement uses TRBV11-2 and TRBJ2-5; D ambiguous. The CDR3 extends over 15 amino acids. Trimming took 0 bases from V and 4 from J, leaving 12 bases between them. Germline V CDR1 and CDR2: SGHAT, FQNNGV. In DNA form, the CDR3 reads TGTGCCAGCAGCTTAGACTATTCTTACGGAGAGACCCAGTACTTC. It codes for CASSLDYSYGETQYF. The full variable domain, completed using reference TRBV11-2 and TRBJ2-5, is EAGVAQSPRYKIIEKRQSVAFWCNPISGHATLYWYQQILGQGPKLLIQFQNNGVVDDSQLPKDRFSAERLKGVDSTLKIQPAKLEDSAVYLCASSLDYSYGETQYFGPGTRLLVL.

The V call is TRBV15, the J call TRBJ2-3; 8 nucleotides match TRBD2. The germline V gene encodes CDR1 LNHNV and CDR2 YYDKDF (reference sequence). The V and J ends lost 0 bases and 3 bases, in that order; junction bases with no gene match: 2. The CDR3 has 15 residues. CDR3 amino acids: CATSRDRLATDTQYF. CDR3 coding DNA: TGTGCCACCAGCAGAGATCGACTAGCGACAGATACGCAGTATTTT.

The chain uses TRBV7-2 and TRBJ2-4, with 8 positions matching TRBD2. The germline V gene has CDR1 SGHTA and CDR2 FQGNSA. The CDR3 totals 16 residues. Unmatched junction bases numbered 9, after V lost 3 bases and J lost 5 bases. The CDR3, as DNA: TGTGCCAGCAGCTTGAGCGAAGGAGCGGGAGAAAACATTCAGTACTTC. Its protein product is CASSLSEGAGENIQYF.

Only a few counts were recorded for this clone. The J gene is TRBJ2-2, the V gene TRBV10-3, with 7 bases fitting TRBD1. Germline values: CDR1 ENHRY, CDR2 SYGVKD. J gave up 5 bases and V 0 bases, and 0 bases lay outside the gene matches. The CDR3 contains 14 residues. CDR3: CAISESTGTGELFF. CDR3 DNA sequence: TGTGCCATCAGTGAGTCGACAGGGACCGGGGAGCTGTTTTTT.

The V and J genes are TRBV5-4 and TRBJ1-1; weak D call: TRBD1 (6 bases). Germline lookup yields CDR1 SGHNT and CDR2 YYREEE (reference sequence). V was trimmed by 3 bases and J by 5 bases, leaving 14 bases between them. The CDR3 is made up of 14 amino acids. In DNA, the CDR3 is TGTGCCAGCAGCTCAGGACAGTTCGCGACTGAAGCTTTCTTT. It is translated as CASSSGQFATEAFF.

This clone has only a few counts. This chain uses TRBV15 with TRBJ1-1, with 7 positions matching TRBD1. The CDR3 sequence is 15 residues long. In germline, CDR1 is LNHNV, CDR2 YYDKDF (reference sequence). V trimming: 5 bases; J trimming: 2 bases; junction bases outside the gene matches: 8. CDR3 sequence (DNA): TGTGCCACCAGCGTTGACGGACAGGAAAACACTGAAGCTTTCTTT. Its protein is CATSVDGQENTEAFF.

CDR3 coding DNA: TGTGCCAGCAGCGACCATAGCGGGGGGGCTTCAGATACGCAGTATTTT. It is translated as CASSDHSGGASDTQYF. This chain uses TRBV9 with TRBJ2-3; 11 nucleotides align to TRBD2. This CDR3 region has 16 residues. CDR1 and CDR2 (germline): SGDLS, YYNGEE. The J segment lost 4 bases and the V segment lost 3 bases, leaving 7 bases of the junction unmatched.

This clone came up a few times. The chain combines TRBV4-1 with TRBJ2-1, with 9 positions matching TRBD2. The CDR3 consists of 15 residues. Germline V CDR1 and CDR2: MGHRA, YSYEKL. V gave up 4 bases and J gave up 2 bases; unmatched junction bases: 3. For the CDR3, the DNA is TGCGCCAGCAGCCTTTCTAGCGGGACCTACAATGAGCAGTTCTTC. Translated, it gives CASSLSSGTYNEQFF.

The chain has TRBV5-5 and TRBJ1-1; D remains unclear. In germline, CDR1 is SGHKS, CDR2 YYEKEE (reference sequence). Deletions cut 1 base from V and 2 bases from J, with 12 bases between. This CDR3 contains 15 residues. CDR3 in amino acids: CASSLHGQRNTEAFF. The CDR3 DNA follows: TGTGCCAGCAGCTTGCATGGCCAGCGAAACACTGAAGCTTTCTTT.

This sequence joins TRBV2 and TRBJ1-6; tentatively, D is TRBD1 (5 bases). The CDR3 is made up of 14 amino acids. V was shortened by 4 bases and J by 2 bases, with 6 bases between the two germline ends. The V gene's germline CDR1 is SNHLY and CDR2 FYNNEI. CDR3 sequence (DNA): TGTGCCAGCAGTGCGACAGCCTATAATTCACCCCTCCACTTT. This gives the protein CASSATAYNSPLHF.

The table lists this clone with a count of one. The chain combines TRBV27 with TRBJ1-2, with TRBD1 identical over 7 bases. Per germline, CDR1 MNHEY and CDR2 SMNVEV (reference sequence). The V gene end was trimmed by 1 base and the J gene end by 8 bases; junction bases not matched to a gene: 7. The CDR3 runs to 14 residues. The CDR3 nucleotides read TGTGCCAGCAGTTTATTGGCAGGGGGAGGAGGCTACACCTTC. It is translated as CASSLLAGGGGYTF.

The chain combines TRBV2 with TRBJ2-3; a possible D gene is TRBD1 (6 bases). CDR1 and CDR2 from the germline V gene are SNHLY and FYNNEI. V was clipped by 6 bases and J by 4 bases, with 14 bases between them. This CDR3 has 14 amino acids. The CDR3 here is CASSLRTGSDTQYF. The CDR3 nucleotides read TGTGCCAGCAGCCTCCGAACAGGGTCAGATACGCAGTATTTT.

The rearrangement links TRBV14 to TRBJ1-3; the D is unclear. Trimming removed 4 bases at V and 0 bases at J, with 7 bases between. Germline V gene data show CDR1 as SGHDN and CDR2 as FVKESK. The CDR3 is 14 amino acids. The CDR3 loop reads CASSPVFSGNTIYF. The CDR3, as DNA: TGTGCCAGCAGCCCTGTGTTCTCTGGAAACACCATATATTTT.

This clone was found a few times. This chain uses TRBV5-1 with TRBJ2-5, with D unresolved. Trimming stripped 4 bases from V and 4 bases from J, with 11 bases between. The CDR3 is 13 residues long. The germline V gene encodes CDR1 SGHRS and CDR2 YFSETQ. CDR3 loop: CASSQDFSETQYF. CDR3 nucleotides: TGCGCCAGCAGCCAAGACTTCTCAGAGACCCAGTACTTC.